This T cell receptor (beta chain) appears in the sequencing data of a study of CD8+ T cells in alopecia areata. Background on the study: Disease severity was quantified as SALT score of affected scalp area.

CDR3 length equals 15 residues. The ends were cut back, 3 bases at V and 5 bases at J, with 14 bases in the middle. Germline CDR1 is MGHRA and CDR2 is YSYEKL. The treatment denotes: oral pan-JAK inhibitor, 5-10 mg twice daily. Lesional scalp punch biopsies and peripheral blood came from alopecia areata patients. Sorting from PBMCs produced CD4+ and CD8+ T cells. Isolated RNA was reverse transcribed into cDNA used as the sequencing template. Profiling relied on immunoSEQ multiplex PCR, and the TCRdb table lists in-frame clones only, not all of them. This table has approximately 150,000 clones, 50% to 75% appearing once.

The clonotype originates from a human donor with alopecia areata. This chain uses TRBV4-1 with TRBJ2-1; D is ambiguous. The source material was CD4+ T cells sorted from blood, sampled between weeks 55 and 70, from a patient treated with tofacitinib. CDR3 nucleotide sequence: TGCGCCAGCAGCCAGGGCCCTTGGCCCCACAATGAGCAGTTCTTC. It encodes CASSQGPWPHNEQFF.